Listed below are T cell receptor beta chains from one sample, sequenced in a study of T-cell reconstitution after alpha-beta-depleted transplantation in children. One entry per CDR3 protein, called by TCRdb with MiXCR from the PCR reads. The sample shows about 410,000 distinct CDR3 sequences, around 21% of them seen only once. This specimen was PBMCs from the stem cell graft donor, taken from the stem cell graft. Receptors were obtained from a human donor who donated a stem cell graft to a child with acute myeloid leukemia. CDR3s include the opening cysteine and the closing phenylalanine or tryptophan. A D gene is named only where the DNA matches it firmly. Clone size appears in some rows only: once, few, many, or a class for an expanded clone.

TRBJ2-3,-,TRBV9,-,CASSVLIDTDTQYF,TGTGCCAGCAGCGTACTGATAGACACAGATACGCAGTATTTT
TRBJ1-1,many,TRBV20-1,-,CSARFTLNTEAFF,TGCAGTGCTAGATTTACGCTGAACACTGAAGCTTTCTTT
TRBJ1-1,-,TRBV6-5,-,CASSLLGDAAFF,TGTGCCAGCAGCCTCTTGGGGGATGCAGCTTTCTTT
TRBJ2-7,-,TRBV4-1,-,CASSRETRSYEQYF,TGCGCCAGCAGCCGAGAGACCCGCTCCTACGAGCAGTACTTC
TRBJ2-1,-,TRBV5-6,-,CASSLARGIDNEQFF,TGTGCCAGCAGCCTCGCCAGGGGAATAGACAATGAGCAGTTCTTC
TRBJ1-5,-,TRBV28,TRBD1,CASSWLTGNNQPQHF,TGTGCCAGCAGTTGGTTGACAGGGAATAATCAGCCCCAGCATTTT
TRBJ2-7,-,TRBV28,TRBD2,CASEGTSKLHEQYF,TGTGCCAGCGAGGGGACTAGCAAATTACACGAGCAGTACTTC
TRBJ2-3,-,TRBV7-2,-,CASSLTLLPDTQYF,TGTGCCAGCAGCTTAACACTACTCCCAGATACGCAGTATTTT
TRBJ2-1,few,TRBV7-3,-,CASSKSVRAAYNEQFF,TGTGCCAGCAGCAAAAGCGTCAGGGCGGCCTACAATGAGCAGTTCTTC
TRBJ1-3,-,TRBV18,TRBD1,CASSPQTGLHSGNTIYF,TGTGCCAGCTCACCTCAGACAGGGCTACACTCTGGAAACACCATATATTTT
TRBJ1-1,-,TRBV6-5,-,CASSYSKGLVNTEAFF,TGTGCCAGCAGTTACTCGAAGGGGCTTGTGAACACTGAAGCTTTCTTT
TRBJ1-5,few,TRBV29-1,-,CSVALGGLDQPQHF,TGCAGCGTTGCGTTAGGGGGATTGGATCAGCCCCAGCATTTT
TRBJ1-2,few,TRBV24-1,-,CATSAGNNYGYTF,TGTGCCACCAGTGCGGGGAATAACTATGGCTACACCTTC
TRBJ2-7,few,TRBV6-2/TRBV6-3,-,CASSYTNEGEWYF,TGTGCCAGCAGCTACACTAACGAGGGAGAGTGGTACTTC
TRBJ2-3,-,TRBV29-1,TRBD2,CSVEDLGGEGPQYF,TGCAGCGTTGAAGATCTGGGGGGGGAGGGGCCGCAGTATTTT
TRBJ2-7,few,TRBV12-3/TRBV12-4,-,CASSLEGQIYEQYF,TGTGCCAGCAGTTTAGAGGGGCAGATCTACGAGCAGTACTTC
TRBJ2-5,-,TRBV28,-,CASRPSGTETQYF,TGTGCCAGCAGACCCTCGGGGACGGAGACCCAGTACTTC
TRBJ2-2,once,TRBV4-3,TRBD1,CASSQDLGTDSRGELFF,TGCGCCAGCAGCCAAGATCTTGGGACAGACTCTCGTGGGGAGCTGTTTTTT
TRBJ2-7,many,TRBV29-1,-,CSALSGEQYF,TGCAGCGCCCTATCGGGAGAGCAGTACTTC
TRBJ2-7,-,TRBV20-1,-,CSASMIPSYEQYF,TGCAGTGCTAGTATGATTCCGTCCTACGAGCAGTACTTC
TRBJ2-1,-,TRBV27,TRBD2,CASSLGGGPVEQFF,TGTGCCAGCAGTTTGGGGGGAGGGCCGGTTGAGCAGTTCTTC
TRBJ2-2,many,TRBV5-1,-,CASSDLGTGELFF,TGCGCCAGCAGCGACCTCGGCACCGGGGAGCTGTTTTTT
TRBJ2-3,-,TRBV7-9,TRBD2,CASSLAAGEHTDTQYF,TGTGCCAGCAGCTTAGCCGCGGGAGAACACACAGATACGCAGTATTTT
TRBJ1-5,-,TRBV12-3/TRBV12-4,-,CASSGDYSQLGAQHF,TGTGCCAGCAGTGGGGACTACTCCCAGCTTGGGGCCCAGCATTTT